A few counts support the clone carrying this T cell receptor beta chain. What it binds is unknown. Trimming took 6 bases from V and 4 from J; bases not matched to a gene: 4. From germline, CDR1 is SNHLY and CDR2 FYNNEI. This CDR3 region has 13 residues. These data belong to a study of T-cell memory formation after mild COVID-19. Across the whole study: There were largely donor-specific TCR clusters.

Study-wide results and limits: Clones contracting across day 15 to 85 had a balanced CD4/CD8 profile; later expanding clones leaned CD4+. The appearance of some responding clones in pre-infection memory suggested that cross-reactive memory joined.

5'RACE primed at constant segments yielded TCR alpha and TCR beta cDNA libraries bearing sample barcodes and UMIs. TCRdb reprocessed the 5' RACE reads via MiXCR and lists one record per CDR3 protein. The repertoire includes approximately 560,000 distinct CDR3 sequences, 15% to 20% of them detected once, and around 8.1% sits in the top ten. This chain connects TRBV2 to TRBJ1-1; TRBD1 agrees at 8 bases. The clonotype was recovered from an adult woman who had mild COVID-19 (a few samples of this study predate the infection). Cell type and time point are not known. Source material: PBMCs or a T cell subset sorted from them (not recorded which). The CDR3 nucleotides are TGTGCCAGCAGAGCCGACAGGGGCACTGAAGCTTTCTTT. It translates to CASRADRGTEAFF.